One and the same sample provided the 23 T cell receptor beta chains below, sequenced in a study of blood T cell repertoires in COVID-19. The assay was immunoSEQ multiplex PCR, and TCRdb's table has in-frame clones only and misses some. This sample has 220,000 or so clones; roughly 79% occur once, and the top ten carry under 2%. The material sequenced was peripheral blood. These receptors originate from a woman of 80 years or more with acute or convalescent COVID-19.

The chain couples TRBV29-1 to TRBJ1-1, with D unresolved. V lost 7 bases and J lost 3, with 12 bases in between. Looked up from germline, CDR1 is SQVTM and CDR2 is ANQGSEA. The CDR3 consists of 12 residues. DNA for the CDR3: TGCAGCGCCTCAAAGCGGGACACTGAAGCTTTCTTT. Protein product: CSASKRDTEAFF.

The chain is built from TRBV6-1 and TRBJ2-7; the match to TRBD1 covers 9 bases. The CDR3 consists of 14 residues. Germline assignment: CDR1 MNHNS and CDR2 SASEGT. The V gene end was trimmed by 2 bases and the J gene end by 4 bases; junction bases not matched to a gene: 3. CDR3 in DNA: TGTGCCAGCAGTGAATGGGGACAGGGATACGAGCAGTACTTC. Encoded protein: CASSEWGQGYEQYF.

The rearrangement links TRBV9 to TRBJ1-4; 8 bases fit TRBD1. The length of the CDR3 is 14 residues. With V trimmed by 3 bases and J by 8 bases, 6 bases remained unmatched. CDR1 and CDR2 from the germline V gene are SGDLS and YYNGEE. CDR3 coding DNA: TGTGCCAGCAGCGCGACAGGGGCAGGGGAAAAACTGTTTTTT. Protein product: CASSATGAGEKLFF.

J is TRBJ2-3 and V is TRBV5-4; the D gene is possibly TRBD2 (6 bases). This CDR3 spans 14 amino acids. Between the trimmed V and J ends, which lost 4 bases and 2 bases, there was a span of 11 bases. Germline V CDR1 and CDR2: SGHNT, YYREEE (reference sequence). CDR3 protein: CASSQDYYTDTQYF. The CDR3 DNA reads TGTGCCAGCAGCCAGGACTATTACACAGATACGCAGTATTTT.

The CDR3 spells CASSRGTTYGYTF. The DNA of the CDR3 is TGTGCCAGCAGCCGGGGGACGACCTATGGCTACACCTTC. This chain joins TRBV5-6 and TRBJ1-2; possibly TRBD1 for D (5 bases). V was trimmed by 4 bases and J by 4 bases, leaving 11 bases between them. CDR3 length: 13 amino acids. Germline CDR1 reads SGHDT; CDR2 reads YYEEEE. The variable domain in full, completed from reference TRBV5-6 and TRBJ1-2, reads DAGVTQSPTHLIKTRGQQVTLRCSPKSGHDTVSWYQQALGQGPQFIFQYYEEEERQRGNFPDRFSGHQFPNYSSELNVNALLLGDSALYLCASSRGTTYGYTFGSGTRLTVV.

This chain joins TRBV6-2 or TRBV6-3 and TRBJ2-7, with 10 bases aligning to TRBD2. CDR1 is MNHEY, CDR2 SVGEGT, per germline. The CDR3 has 18 amino acids. V lost 1 base to trimming and J lost 3 bases; unmatched junction nucleotides: 12. The CDR3: CASSYFPGAGGQLYEQYF. The CDR3 bases are TGTGCCAGCAGTTACTTCCCCGGAGCGGGAGGGCAGCTCTACGAGCAGTACTTC.

V is TRBV9 and J is TRBJ2-5, with 12 bases identical to TRBD2. The CDR3 has 16 amino acids. Trimming removed 4 bases from V and 3 bases from J; junction bases left unmatched: 7. Per the germline V gene, CDR1 is SGDLS and CDR2 is YYNGEE. The chain's CDR3 is CASSLGGLAGKETQYF. DNA for the CDR3: TGTGCCAGCAGCCTAGGTGGACTAGCGGGAAAAGAGACCCAGTACTTC.

This chain uses TRBV29-1 with TRBJ1-5, with TRBD1 identical over 8 bases. Germline V gene sequence: CDR1 SQVTM, CDR2 ANQGSEA. The CDR3 sequence is 18 residues long. The ends lost 4 bases at V and 0 bases at J; junction bases unmatched: 14. CDR3 DNA sequence: TGCAGCGTTGGATTATCGACAGGGGCCCTGGGTAGCAATCAGCCCCAGCATTTT. Its translation is CSVGLSTGALGSNQPQHF.

The chain has TRBV29-1 and TRBJ2-1; D possibly corresponds to TRBD1 (5 bases). Between the trimmed V and J ends, which lost 1 base and 0 bases, there was a span of 13 bases. The V gene's germline CDR1 is SQVTM and CDR2 ANQGSEA. The CDR3 sequence is 16 residues long. CDR3 DNA sequence: TGCAGCGTTGAAGGGGGCCACAGGAGCTCCTACAATGAGCAGTTCTTC. Translated: CSVEGGHRSSYNEQFF.

The genes are TRBV28 and TRBJ2-7; perhaps TRBD2 as D (6 bases). The CDR3 is 13 residues long. Germline-derived CDR1 and CDR2 are MDHEN and SYDVKM. The V end lost 4 bases, the J end lost 6 bases, and 13 bases lay between the germline ends. The CDR3 spells CASSSTSPSEQYF. DNA for the CDR3: TGTGCCAGCAGTTCGACTAGTCCGTCCGAGCAGTACTTC. The variable domain in full, completed from reference TRBV28 and TRBJ2-7, reads DVKVTQSSRYLVKRTGEKVFLECVQDMDHENMFWYRQDPGLGLRLIYFSYDVKMKEKGDIPEGYSVSREKKERFSLILESASTNQTSMYLCASSSTSPSEQYFGPGTRLTVT.

The CDR3 is CASSSKGTGLIYEQYF. The CDR3 DNA reads as TGTGCCAGCAGCTCGAAAGGGACAGGGTTGATCTACGAGCAGTACTTC. The chain joins TRBV11-1 to TRBJ2-7; TRBD1 aligns across 9 bases. Germline V gene lookup returns CDR1 SGHAT and CDR2 FQDESV (reference sequence). The CDR3 extends over 16 amino acids. With 4 bases clipped from V and 3 bases from J, the junction kept 10 bases outside the gene matches.

The CDR3 DNA reads TGCGCCAGCAGCGCAGGGAAAGAGACCCAGTACTTC. As protein: CASSAGKETQYF. This chain joins TRBV5-1 and TRBJ2-5, with D perhaps TRBD1 (5 bases). Trimming stripped 4 bases from V and 3 bases from J, with 7 bases between. Germline loops: CDR1 SGHRS, CDR2 YFSETQ. This CDR3 comprises 12 residues.

The V call is TRBV30, the J call TRBJ1-5, with D perhaps TRBD1 (6 bases). The CDR3 is 13 amino acids. Germline CDR1 and CDR2: GTSNPN and SVGIG (reference sequence). Trimming cost V 1 base and J 3 bases, with 7 bases left between them. In nucleotides, the CDR3 is TGTGCCTGGAGTGAGGGGGTCAATCAGCCCCAGCATTTT. As protein: CAWSEGVNQPQHF.

The CDR3 DNA reads as TGTGCCAGCAGCTTAGCGGGGAGGCGTGACGAGCAGTACTTC. Protein sequence: CASSLAGRRDEQYF. The rearrangement joins TRBV7-9 to TRBJ2-7, with TRBD2 as a possible D gene (6 bases). V lost 0 bases, J lost 5 bases, and 11 bases lay in between. The germline CDR1 and CDR2 sequences are SEHNR and FQNEAQ (reference sequence). CDR3 length equals 14 residues. The full variable domain, rest sourced from reference TRBV7-9 and TRBJ2-7, is DTGVSQNPRHKITKRGQNVTFRCDPISEHNRLYWYRQTLGQGPEFLTYFQNEAQLEKSRLLSDRFSAERPKGSFSTLEIQRTEQGDSAMYLCASSLAGRRDEQYFGPGTRLTVT.

This clone was detected a few times. V is TRBV9 and J is TRBJ2-5; D gene ambiguous. The CDR3 is 13 residues long. Germline V gene sequence: CDR1 SGDLS, CDR2 YYNGEE. V shed 3 bases and J shed 4 bases, with 10 bases lying between them. The DNA for the CDR3 is TGTGCCAGCAGCGCCCCCGCCGGAGAGACCCAGTACTTC. This translates into CASSAPAGETQYF.

This clone was detected a few times. V is TRBV6-2 or TRBV6-3 and J is TRBJ1-2, with 10 bases that match TRBD1. The V gene's germline CDR1 is MNHEY and CDR2 SVGEGT. V lost 4 bases and J lost 5; bases outside the gene matches: 4. The CDR3 has 14 amino acids. CDR3 loop: CASSLRDRGYGYTF. For the CDR3, the DNA is TGTGCCAGCAGTTTAAGGGACAGGGGTTATGGCTACACCTTC.

The genes are TRBV9 and TRBJ2-2; 12 bases align to TRBD2. The CDR3 is 16 residues long. Germline lookup yields CDR1 SGDLS and CDR2 YYNGEE. Losses at the gene ends were 7 bases for V and 0 bases for J; bases not matched to a gene: 4. The CDR3 region is CASSRTSGANTGELFF. DNA of the CDR3: TGTGCCAGCTCCCGGACTAGCGGGGCGAACACCGGGGAGCTGTTTTTT.

The chain couples TRBV11-2 to TRBJ1-1; 9 bases match TRBD1. The CDR3 runs to 17 residues. Germline values: CDR1 SGHAT, CDR2 FQNNGV. With V trimmed by 5 bases and J by 2 bases, 12 bases remained unmatched. CDR3 region: CASSRALGDRVNTEAFF. The CDR3 region has the DNA TGTGCCAGCAGCCGCGCTCTGGGGGACAGGGTTAACACTGAAGCTTTCTTT.

This chain uses TRBV20-1 with TRBJ2-1; TRBD2 might be the D (5 bases). Trimming pared 6 bases from V and 9 bases from J, leaving 12 bases between. This CDR3 region has 11 residues. Germline V lookup: CDR1 DFQATT, CDR2 SNEGSKA (reference sequence). This CDR3 is CSAAAAGEQFF. The CDR3 nucleotides are TGCAGTGCCGCGGCCGCGGGTGAGCAGTTCTTC.

This clone occurred a few times. This chain links TRBV7-2 with TRBJ1-4; possibly TRBD1 for D (6 bases). The CDR3 length is 14 residues. V shed 5 bases and J shed 3 bases, with 10 bases lying between them. Germline V gene data show CDR1 as SGHTA and CDR2 as FQGNSA. CDR3 sequence (DNA): TGTGCCAGCAGCCCCAGGGGCCCTAATGAAAAACTGTTTTTT. Translation: CASSPRGPNEKLFF.

The chain combines TRBV7-9 with TRBJ2-7, with TRBD1 identical over 8 bases. With V trimmed by 5 bases and J by 6 bases, 3 bases remained unmatched. CDR1 and CDR2 from the germline V gene are SEHNR and FQNEAQ (reference sequence). This CDR3 spans 12 amino acids. The CDR3 loop is CASSPQGAEQYF. CDR3 sequence (DNA): TGTGCCAGCAGCCCCCAGGGGGCCGAGCAGTACTTC. Complete variable domain (other parts from reference TRBV7-9 and TRBJ2-7): DTGVSQNPRHKITKRGQNVTFRCDPISEHNRLYWYRQTLGQGPEFLTYFQNEAQLEKSRLLSDRFSAERPKGSFSTLEIQRTEQGDSAMYLCASSPQGAEQYFGPGTRLTVT.

This sequence joins TRBV20-1 and TRBJ2-1, with D possibly being TRBD2 (5 bases). CDR3 length: 14 residues. V was clipped by 3 bases and J by 0 bases, with 9 bases between them. Germline V gene lookup returns CDR1 DFQATT and CDR2 SNEGSKA (reference sequence). The CDR3 DNA reads TGCAGTGCTAGTGGCGGGTTCTCCTACAATGAGCAGTTCTTC. Its protein is CSASGGFSYNEQFF.

The chain joins TRBV28 to TRBJ1-2; D call uncertain. The CDR3 is 12 amino acids. With 5 bases removed from V and 7 bases from J, the gap between germline ends came to 11 bases. Germline loops: CDR1 MDHEN, CDR2 SYDVKM. Written as DNA, the CDR3 is TGTGCCAGCAGTGGAGCTGTGATTGGCTACACCTTC. It is translated as CASSGAVIGYTF.